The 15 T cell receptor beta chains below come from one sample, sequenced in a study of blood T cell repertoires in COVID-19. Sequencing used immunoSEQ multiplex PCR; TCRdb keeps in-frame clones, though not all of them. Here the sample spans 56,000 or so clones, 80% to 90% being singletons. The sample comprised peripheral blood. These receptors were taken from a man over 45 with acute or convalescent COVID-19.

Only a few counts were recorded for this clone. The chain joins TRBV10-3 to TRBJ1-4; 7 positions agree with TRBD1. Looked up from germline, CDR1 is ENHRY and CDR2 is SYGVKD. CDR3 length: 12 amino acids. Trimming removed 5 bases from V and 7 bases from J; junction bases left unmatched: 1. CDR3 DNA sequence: TGTGCCATCAGTTCAGGGGGTGAAAAACTGTTTTTT. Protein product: CAISSGGEKLFF.

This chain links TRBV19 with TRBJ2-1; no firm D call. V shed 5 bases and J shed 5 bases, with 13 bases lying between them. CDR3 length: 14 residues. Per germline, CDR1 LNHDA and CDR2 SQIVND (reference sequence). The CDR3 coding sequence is TGTGCCAGTAGTCTCCTGGCCCCCCACAATGAGCAGTTCTTC. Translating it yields CASSLLAPHNEQFF.

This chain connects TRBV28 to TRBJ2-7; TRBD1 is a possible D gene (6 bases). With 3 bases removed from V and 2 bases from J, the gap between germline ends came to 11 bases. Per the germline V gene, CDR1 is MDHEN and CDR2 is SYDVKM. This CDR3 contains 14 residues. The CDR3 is CASSFPTGPYEQYF. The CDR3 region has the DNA TGTGCCAGCAGTTTCCCGACAGGTCCCTACGAGCAGTACTTC.

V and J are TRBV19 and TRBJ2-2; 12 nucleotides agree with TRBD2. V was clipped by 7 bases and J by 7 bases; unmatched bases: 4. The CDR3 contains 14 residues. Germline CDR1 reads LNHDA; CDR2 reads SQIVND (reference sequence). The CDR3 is CASKLAGGIGELFF. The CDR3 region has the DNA TGTGCCAGTAAACTAGCGGGGGGTATCGGGGAGCTGTTTTTT.

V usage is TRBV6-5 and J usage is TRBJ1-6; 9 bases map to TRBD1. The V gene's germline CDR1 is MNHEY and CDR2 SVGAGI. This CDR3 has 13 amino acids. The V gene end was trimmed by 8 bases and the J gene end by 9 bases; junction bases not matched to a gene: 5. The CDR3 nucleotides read TGTGCCAGCGAGACAGGGGGTGCTTCACCCCTCCACTTT. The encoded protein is CASETGGASPLHF.

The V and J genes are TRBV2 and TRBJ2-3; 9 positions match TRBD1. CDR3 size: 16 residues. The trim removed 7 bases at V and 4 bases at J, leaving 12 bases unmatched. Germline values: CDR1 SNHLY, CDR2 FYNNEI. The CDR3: CASTEGQGAIADTQYF. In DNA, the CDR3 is TGTGCCAGCACCGAGGGACAGGGCGCCATCGCAGATACGCAGTATTTT.

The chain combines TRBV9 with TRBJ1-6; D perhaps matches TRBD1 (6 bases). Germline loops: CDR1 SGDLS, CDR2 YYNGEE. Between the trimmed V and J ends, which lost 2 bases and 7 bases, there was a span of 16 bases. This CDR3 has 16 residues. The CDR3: CASSVLPTGRNSPLHF. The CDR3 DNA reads TGTGCCAGCAGCGTCCTGCCTACAGGGCGCAATTCACCCCTCCACTTT.

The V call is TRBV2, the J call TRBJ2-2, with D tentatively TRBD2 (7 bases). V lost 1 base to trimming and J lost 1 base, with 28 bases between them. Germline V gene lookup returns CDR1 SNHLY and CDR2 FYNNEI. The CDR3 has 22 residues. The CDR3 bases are TGTGCCAGCAGTGAAGGGGGCTGGGACACCAGTCGAGAGCGGGAGAACACCGGGGAGCTGTTTTTT. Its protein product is CASSEGGWDTSRERENTGELFF.

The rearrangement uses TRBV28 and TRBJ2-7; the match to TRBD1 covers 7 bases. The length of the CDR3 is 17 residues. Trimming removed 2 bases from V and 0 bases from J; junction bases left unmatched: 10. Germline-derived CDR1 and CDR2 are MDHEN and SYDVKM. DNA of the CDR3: TGTGCCAGCAGTTTAGGGACCTGGGGACAGAGCTCCTACGAGCAGTACTTC. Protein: CASSLGTWGQSSYEQYF.

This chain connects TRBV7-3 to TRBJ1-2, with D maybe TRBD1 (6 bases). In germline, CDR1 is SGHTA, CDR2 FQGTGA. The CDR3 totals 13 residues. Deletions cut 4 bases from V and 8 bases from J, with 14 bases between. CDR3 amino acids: CASSSQGTGGYTF. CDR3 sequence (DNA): TGTGCCAGCAGCTCACAGGGAACTGGGGGCTACACCTTC.

DNA of the CDR3: TGTGCCAGCAGCTTACGAGCGGGAGTTACCACCGGGGAGCTGTTTTTT. Translated: CASSLRAGVTTGELFF. J is TRBJ2-2 and V is TRBV11-1, with 8 bases lining up with TRBD2. V shed 2 bases and J 4 bases; nucleotides not matched to a gene: 6. CDR1 and CDR2 (germline): SGHAT, FQDESV (reference sequence). CDR3 size: 16 residues. Complete variable domain (other parts from reference TRBV11-1 and TRBJ2-2): EAEVAQSPRYKITEKSQAVAFWCDPISGHATLYWYRQILGQGPELLVQFQDESVVDDSQLPKDRFSAERLKGVDSTLKIQPAELGDSAMYLCASSLRAGVTTGELFFGEGSRLTVL.

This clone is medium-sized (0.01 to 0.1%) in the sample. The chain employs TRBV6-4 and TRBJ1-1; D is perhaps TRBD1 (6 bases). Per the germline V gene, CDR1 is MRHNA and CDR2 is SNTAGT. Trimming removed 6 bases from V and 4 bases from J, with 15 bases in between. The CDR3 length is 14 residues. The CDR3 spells CASSAPRGVTEAFF. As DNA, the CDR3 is TGTGCCAGCAGCGCACCCAGGGGCGTCACTGAAGCTTTCTTT.

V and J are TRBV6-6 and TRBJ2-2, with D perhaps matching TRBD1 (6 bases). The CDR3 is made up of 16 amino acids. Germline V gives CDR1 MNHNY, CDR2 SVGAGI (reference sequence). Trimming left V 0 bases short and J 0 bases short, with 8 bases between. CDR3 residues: CASSYSGGANTGELFF. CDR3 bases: TGTGCCAGCAGTTACTCTGGGGGCGCGAACACCGGGGAGCTGTTTTTT.

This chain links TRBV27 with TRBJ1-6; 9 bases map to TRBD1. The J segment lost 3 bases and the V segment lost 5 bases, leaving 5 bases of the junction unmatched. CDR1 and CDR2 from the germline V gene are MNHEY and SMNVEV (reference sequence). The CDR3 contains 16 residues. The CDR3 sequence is CASSAPGQGYNSPLHF. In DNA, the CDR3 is TGTGCCAGCAGTGCCCCGGGACAGGGCTATAATTCACCCCTCCACTTT.

The CDR3 region is CASSEARGLAGGNEQFF. As DNA, the CDR3 is TGTGCCAGCAGTGAAGCTAGGGGACTAGCGGGAGGGAATGAGCAGTTCTTC. The V gene is TRBV2, the J gene TRBJ2-1; 16 bases are a match to TRBD2. V gave up 0 bases and J gave up 7 bases; unmatched junction bases: 3. The CDR3 is made up of 17 amino acids. Germline values: CDR1 SNHLY, CDR2 FYNNEI.